Shown below are 10 T cell receptor beta chains from a single sample sequenced in a study of blood T cell repertoires in COVID-19. TCRdb's copy holds only in-frame clones and misses some; the assay was immunoSEQ multiplex PCR. The sample consists of around 260,000 clones, around nine tenths of them appearing once. The sequenced sample consisted of peripheral blood. Receptors were obtained from a woman in her seventies with COVID-19, enrolled during active disease.

The genes are TRBV6-2 or TRBV6-3 and TRBJ1-6; 9 bases are a match to TRBD1. The CDR3 is made up of 14 amino acids. Germline V gene data show CDR1 as MNHEY and CDR2 as SVGEGT. Losses at the gene ends were 5 bases for V and 8 bases for J; bases not matched to a gene: 4. This CDR3 reads CASSIRDRDSPLHF. The CDR3 DNA reads TGTGCCAGCAGTATCCGGGACAGGGATTCACCCCTCCACTTT.

This rearrangement joins TRBV5-1 to TRBJ2-5; TRBD1 is a possible D gene (6 bases). Looked up from germline, CDR1 is SGHRS and CDR2 is YFSETQ. V lost 1 base and J 5 bases, leaving 9 bases between the germline ends. CDR3 length: 13 residues. The CDR3 loop reads CASSLKGDETQYF. In DNA, the CDR3 is TGCGCCAGCAGCTTGAAGGGGGACGAGACCCAGTACTTC.

The V gene is TRBV21-1, the J gene TRBJ2-2; the table gives TRBD2 as D, unverified against the DNA. TRBV21-1 is classified as a pseudogene. The CDR3 runs to 20 residues. The CDR3 nucleotides read TGTGCCAGCAGCAACCTACTAGCGAGAGCTTCCCAAGGCATCACCGGGGAGCTGTTTTTT. The encoded protein is CASSNLLARASQGITGELFF.

The V gene is TRBV15, the J gene TRBJ2-1; TRBD1 matches 7 bases. Germline CDR1 reads LNHNV; CDR2 reads YYDKDF (reference sequence). Losses at the gene ends were 1 base for V and 4 bases for J; bases not matched to a gene: 7. The CDR3 is 16 residues long. The CDR3 here is CATSRARPGGYNEQFF. In nucleotides, the CDR3 is TGTGCCACCAGCAGAGCCCGGCCAGGGGGATACAATGAGCAGTTCTTC.

The CDR3 region is CASSRTGTVNYGYTF. The CDR3 nucleotides read TGTGCCAGCAGCCGTACCGGGACAGTTAACTATGGCTACACCTTC. The rearrangement joins TRBV6-5 to TRBJ1-2; 7 bases match TRBD1. Germline assignment: CDR1 MNHEY and CDR2 SVGAGI. The CDR3 totals 15 residues. The ends lost 6 bases at V and 1 base at J; junction bases unmatched: 8.

This chain connects TRBV7-8 to TRBJ2-7; no firm D call. The CDR3 contains 15 residues. Per germline, CDR1 SGHVS and CDR2 FQNEAQ. Trimming removed 2 bases at V and 0 bases at J, with 11 bases between. The CDR3 here is CASSLLRQDSYEQYF. CDR3 nucleotide sequence: TGTGCCAGCAGCTTACTTCGGCAGGACTCCTACGAGCAGTACTTC.

This clone came up once. The genes are TRBV28 and TRBJ1-3; D is possibly TRBD1 (6 bases). Germline CDR1 reads MDHEN; CDR2 reads SYDVKM. V gave up 1 base and J gave up 1 base, with 14 bases separating them. The CDR3 contains 17 residues. The CDR3: CASSLYPWDKSGNTIYF. The DNA for the CDR3 is TGTGCCAGCAGTTTATATCCCTGGGACAAGTCTGGAAACACCATATATTTT.

The chain couples TRBV18 to TRBJ1-2; no reliable D call. With 3 bases removed from V and 8 bases from J, the gap between germline ends came to 13 bases. The CDR3 extends over 13 amino acids. CDR1 KGHSH and CDR2 LQKENI come from the germline V gene. CDR3 sequence reads: CASSPVSREGYTF. The CDR3 DNA is TGTGCCAGCTCACCGGTATCTCGGGAGGGCTACACCTTC.

The chain has TRBV3-1 (or the pseudogene TRBV3-2) and TRBJ2-7; 7 positions agree with TRBD2. The germline V gene encodes CDR1 LGHDT and CDR2 YNNKEL (reference sequence). V lost 0 bases, J lost 3 bases, and 8 bases stayed unmatched. CDR3 length: 16 amino acids. The CDR3 region has the DNA TGTGCCAGCAGCCAAGATTGGGGAGGGAGGGACTACGAGCAGTACTTC. Protein product: CASSQDWGGRDYEQYF.

The chain uses TRBV9 and TRBJ2-1; a weak D match, TRBD2 (6 bases). Trimming left V 0 bases short and J 7 bases short, with 20 bases between. CDR1 and CDR2 (germline): SGDLS, YYNGEE. CDR3 length: 17 residues. The CDR3, as DNA: TGTGCCAGCAGCGTAGATATCTCTGGCGGGAAGCGGAATGAGCAGTTCTTC. Protein product: CASSVDISGGKRNEQFF.